The rows below give T cell receptor beta chains drawn from one sample of a study. One entry per CDR3 protein results from TCRdb running MiXCR on the 5' RACE reads. The repertoire holds 35,000 to 50,000 distinct CDR3 sequences, under 25% seen once, with around 4% in the top ten. Sequences were obtained from Tregs sorted from blood. The origin of the receptors is a female donor with breast cancer. Both conserved end residues are part of each CDR3. D genes are given only for firm matches. Some rows mark clone size as missing; the rest say once, few, many or name a class of expanded clone.

D	V	J	size	DNA	CDR3
-	TRBV6-1	TRBJ2-3	-	TGTGCCAGCAGCGCACTAGTAAGAGCAGATACGCAGTATTTT	CASSALVRADTQYF
TRBD2	TRBV7-6	TRBJ2-1	-	TGTGCCGGCAGCTTTGGGACTAGCTCCTACAATGAGCAGTTCTTC	CAGSFGTSSYNEQFF
-	TRBV29-1	TRBJ2-5	many	TGCAGCGTTGTCCCCACTTCAGGGCAAGAGACCCAGTACTTC	CSVVPTSGQETQYF
-	TRBV5-1	TRBJ1-1	-	TGCGCCAGCAGCTTAAATGGGGAGACTGAAGCTTTCTTT	CASSLNGETEAFF
-	TRBV7-2	TRBJ2-7	few	TGTGCCAGCAGCTTCCGGGACGGCTACGAGCAGTACTTC	CASSFRDGYEQYF
-	TRBV20-1	TRBJ2-3	many	TGCAGTGCCCAGGACAGACGCACAGATACGCAGTATTTT	CSAQDRRTDTQYF
-	TRBV20-1	TRBJ2-1	many	TGCAGTGCTAGAGAAAGGACTTGGGGTGAGCAGTTCTTC	CSARERTWGEQFF
-	TRBV5-1	TRBJ2-3	few	TGCGCCAGCAGCTTGGCCCCAGGGAGAAGAGGAGGAGATACGCAGTATTTT	CASSLAPGRRGGDTQYF
-	TRBV4-1	TRBJ1-5	-	TGCGCCAGCAGCCAAACGGTTAATCAGCCCCAGCATTTT	CASSQTVNQPQHF
TRBD1	TRBV25-1	TRBJ1-5	-	TGTGCCAGCAGTGGGCCTCGGGCAAGGACAGGGGGCAATCAGCCCCAGCATTTT	CASSGPRARTGGNQPQHF